This TCR beta chain was captured in a study of blood T cells in healthy people across ages. PCR was performed a second time for 7 to 11 cycles using a sample-barcoded 5' primer and a J-beta primer mix. TCRdb itself ran the 5' RACE reads through MiXCR, one entry per CDR3 protein. Of approximately 780,000 distinct CDR3 sequences detected, about 26% appear once; the ten largest clones hold about 2.9%. The study's findings and limits: Unsorted PBMCs prevented conclusive naive versus antigen-experienced comparison.

About this clonotype itself: Its antigen is undetermined.

This same sample was also taken into another study, of T cells of mothers and their children.

The origin of this receptor is a boy aged 5-17 years in good health. The specimen was blood.

The CDR3 loop reads CASSEALLDYEQYF. The DNA of the CDR3 is TGTGCCAGCAGTGAAGCGCTCTTGGACTACGAGCAGTACTTC. This chain connects TRBV2 to TRBJ2-7, with D uncertain. Germline assignment: CDR1 SNHLY and CDR2 FYNNEI. This CDR3 has 14 residues. Trimming stripped 0 bases from V and 3 bases from J, with 9 bases between.